This TCR beta chain was profiled in a study of T cells in Graves' hyperthyroidism and ophthalmopathy. The study, taken as a whole, reports: The model identified upcoming ophthalmopathy a median roughly 6.5 months ahead of onset.

In regard to this clonotype: Its antigen is not known. A much larger clone sits a single nucleotide away, making a read error possible.

TCR beta CDR3 region amplification was performed from RNA transcripts. First-round RT-PCR targeting the TCR CDR3 was performed with the HTBI primer set. TCRdb processed the multiplex PCR reads anew with MiXCR; each CDR3 protein has one entry. This sample has around 340,000 distinct CDR3 sequences, with about 18% found just once. Source material: blood. The TCR originated in a woman in her 30s with Graves' hyperthyroidism that later progressed to Graves' ophthalmopathy.

CDR3 sequence (DNA): TGTGCCACCAGCAGAGGTGGGAGCACCGGGGGGCCCCAGCATTTT. This translates into CATSRGGSTGGPQHF. V is TRBV15 and J is TRBJ1-5; weak D call: TRBD1 (5 bases). Looked up from germline, CDR1 is LNHNV and CDR2 is YYDKDF (reference sequence). With 1 base removed from V and 9 bases from J, the gap between germline ends came to 16 bases. The CDR3 is made up of 15 amino acids.